A single sample is the source of the 10 T cell receptor beta chains below, sequenced in a study of molecular identifiers for immune sequencing clone quantification (dated by TCRdb to the late 2010s). Library method: PCR. The instrument given in TCRdb is Illumina HiSeq 4000. Clones were called with MiXCR by TCRdb after fastp trimmed the public reads at Q25, and only in-frame beta chains were retained. For every CDR3 protein sequence, its rows merge into one entry that carries the most common genes and DNA. This sample holds hundreds of thousands of distinct CDR3 sequences; 15% to 20% were observed only once. In total, the top ten clones hold around 0.86% of the sample. The specimen was naive CD8+ T cells from blood, with Jurkat cell RNA spiked in. The cell subset or site label on this specimen signifies: FACS-sorted CD8+CD4-CCR7+CD45RA+ naive T cells. The receptor source for this set is a human donor in good health. Some libraries in this study had Jurkat cell RNA spiked in.

Many counts were recorded for this clonotype. The chain couples TRBV29-1 to TRBJ1-1; D not certain. CDR1 and CDR2 from the germline V gene are SQVTM and ANQGSEA. This CDR3 region has 11 residues. Deletions cut 4 bases from V and 8 bases from J, with 11 bases between. CDR3 coding DNA: TGCAGCGTTGTGTGGGCTGCCGAAGCTTTCTTT. Amino acid sequence: CSVVWAAEAFF.

This clonotype has at least ten counts. The rearrangement joins TRBV7-9 to TRBJ1-4; D possibly corresponds to TRBD1 (5 bases). Germline CDR1 is SEHNR and CDR2 is FQNEAQ (reference sequence). The CDR3 is made up of 15 amino acids. With 1 base removed from V and 4 bases from J, the gap between germline ends came to 10 bases. CDR3 residues: CASSLGDLNNEKLFF. In DNA, the CDR3 is TGTGCCAGCAGCTTAGGGGACCTTAATAATGAAAAACTGTTTTTT.

This clonotype appeared many times. The chain carries TRBV19 and TRBJ2-7; the match to TRBD1 covers 10 bases. The CDR3 length is 16 residues. Germline V CDR1 and CDR2: LNHDA, SQIVND (reference sequence). The junction had 6 bases not matched to a gene; V was cut back by 2 bases and J by 2 bases. The CDR3 nucleotides are TGTGCCAGTAGTATAAAATCCGGGACAGGGGCCTACGAGCAGTACTTC. This gives the protein CASSIKSGTGAYEQYF.

This clonotype appeared many times. The chain combines TRBV4-1 with TRBJ2-3; D remains unclear. The CDR3 length is 15 residues. V was clipped by 1 base and J by 0 bases, with 8 bases between them. Per germline, CDR1 MGHRA and CDR2 YSYEKL. Here the CDR3 reads CASSQAPGSTDTQYF. In DNA form, the CDR3 reads TGCGCCAGCAGCCAAGCTCCTGGGAGCACAGATACGCAGTATTTT.

In this sample, this clonotype turned up once. The chain links TRBV20-1 to TRBJ2-1; 12 nucleotides align to TRBD2. The germline CDR1 and CDR2 sequences are DFQATT and SNEGSKA (reference sequence). CDR3 length equals 14 residues. The junction had 6 bases not matched to a gene; V was cut back by 4 bases and J by 8 bases. Here the CDR3 reads CSATTSGSFYEQFF. The CDR3 DNA follows: TGCAGTGCTACGACTAGCGGGAGTTTCTATGAGCAGTTCTTC.

J is TRBJ2-4 and V is TRBV6-5; D ambiguous. Trimming took 6 bases from V and 0 from J, leaving 12 bases between them. Germline V gives CDR1 MNHEY, CDR2 SVGAGI. This CDR3 comprises 15 residues. The CDR3 sequence is CASRPVPLAKNIQYF. As DNA, the CDR3 is TGTGCCAGCAGGCCAGTTCCGTTAGCCAAAAACATTCAGTACTTC.

This clonotype has at least ten counts. The rearrangement joins TRBV6-2 or TRBV6-3 to TRBJ1-6, with 7 bases that match TRBD1. Germline V gives CDR1 MNHEY, CDR2 SVGEGT. With V trimmed by 6 bases and J by 7 bases, 9 bases remained unmatched. This CDR3 region has 15 residues. In DNA, the CDR3 is TGTGCCAGCAGGGCCATCCGGGACAGAAATTCACCCCTCCACTTT. This sequence encodes CASRAIRDRNSPLHF.

This clonotype showed up just a few times. At one boundary the junction diverges from the germline segment, which might be a read error. The chain uses TRBV7-3 and TRBJ2-3, with 7 bases identical to TRBD2. This CDR3 comprises 16 residues. CDR1 is SGHTA, CDR2 FQGTGA, per germline. The CDR3 region is CTSSLYAGGGGDTQYF. CDR3 sequence (DNA): TGTACCAGCAGCTTATATGCTGGGGGGGGAGGAGATACGCAGTATTTT.

The chain recombines TRBV10-3 with TRBJ2-7, with D hard to call. Per germline, CDR1 ENHRY and CDR2 SYGVKD. Trimming shortened V by 6 bases and J by 3 bases, and 12 bases separated the two germline ends. The CDR3 covers 13 residues. CDR3 nucleotides: TGTGCCATCAGAAAGGAGACTTTCTACGAGCAGTACTTC. It is translated as CAIRKETFYEQYF.

This clonotype has a single count. Being one base from a much bigger clone, this may be a read error. The chain carries TRBV10-3 and TRBJ1-4, with a weak D call TRBD1 (6 bases). Germline CDR1 ENHRY, CDR2 SYGVKD. CDR3 length: 17 residues. The ends were cut back, 3 bases at V and 2 bases at J, with 16 bases in the middle. The CDR3 protein is CAISDPATGGTNEKLFF. DNA for the CDR3: TGTGCCATCAGTGACCCTGCGACAGGCGGCACTAATGAAAAACTGTTTTTT.